This TCR beta chain originates from a study of early T cells in non-severe SARS-CoV-2 infection. Individual cDNA molecules were tagged with unique molecular identifiers. TCRdb itself ran the 5' RACE reads through MiXCR, one entry per CDR3 protein. The data show around 82,000 distinct CDR3 sequences, about 10% seen once. The CDR3 is made up of 16 amino acids. The germline gives CDR1 WNHNN, CDR2 SYGVQD (reference sequence). V lost 4 bases and J lost 2, with 16 bases in between. This clonotype was seen many times. Sequences were obtained from whole blood. The genes are TRBV10-1 and TRBJ2-3, with a possible D match to TRBD1 (6 bases). The clonotype was recovered from an adult who was a healthcare worker with PCR-confirmed SARS-CoV-2 infection or an uninfected control (not recorded which). The CDR3 here is CASSAQGYADTDTQYF. Written as DNA, the CDR3 is TGCGCCAGCAGTGCACAGGGATATGCCGACACAGATACGCAGTATTTT.